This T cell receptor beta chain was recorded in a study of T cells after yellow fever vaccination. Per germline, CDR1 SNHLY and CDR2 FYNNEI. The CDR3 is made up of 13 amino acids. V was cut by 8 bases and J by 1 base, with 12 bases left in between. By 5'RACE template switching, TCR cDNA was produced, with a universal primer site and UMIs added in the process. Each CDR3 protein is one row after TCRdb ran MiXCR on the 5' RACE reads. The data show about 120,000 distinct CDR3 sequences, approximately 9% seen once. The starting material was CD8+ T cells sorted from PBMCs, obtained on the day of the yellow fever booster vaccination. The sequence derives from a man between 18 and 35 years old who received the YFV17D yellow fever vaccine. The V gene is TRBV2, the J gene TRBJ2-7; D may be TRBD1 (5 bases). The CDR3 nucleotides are TGTGCCAGCCTTTCCGACAGATCCTACGAGCAGTACGTC. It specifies CASLSDRSYEQYV.